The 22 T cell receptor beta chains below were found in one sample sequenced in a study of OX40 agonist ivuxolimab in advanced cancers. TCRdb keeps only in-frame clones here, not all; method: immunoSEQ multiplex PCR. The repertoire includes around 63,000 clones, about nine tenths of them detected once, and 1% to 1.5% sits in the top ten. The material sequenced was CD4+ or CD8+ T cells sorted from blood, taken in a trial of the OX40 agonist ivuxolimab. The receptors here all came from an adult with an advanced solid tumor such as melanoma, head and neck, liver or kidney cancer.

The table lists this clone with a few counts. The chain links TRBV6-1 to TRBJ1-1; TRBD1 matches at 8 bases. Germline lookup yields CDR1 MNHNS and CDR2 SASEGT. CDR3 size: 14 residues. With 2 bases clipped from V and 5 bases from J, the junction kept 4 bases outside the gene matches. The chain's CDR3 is CASSETGGWTEAFF. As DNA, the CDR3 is TGTGCCAGCAGTGAAACAGGGGGTTGGACTGAAGCTTTCTTT.

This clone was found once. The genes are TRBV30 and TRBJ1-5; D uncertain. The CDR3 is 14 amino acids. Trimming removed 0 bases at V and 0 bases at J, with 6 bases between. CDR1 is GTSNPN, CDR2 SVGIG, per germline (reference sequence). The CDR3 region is CAWSVSYSNQPQHF. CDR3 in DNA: TGTGCCTGGAGTGTTTCCTATAGCAATCAGCCCCAGCATTTT.

The chain's CDR3 is CASSYKVSSYNEQFF. The CDR3 coding sequence is TGTGCCAGTAGTTACAAGGTATCTTCCTACAATGAGCAGTTCTTC. The rearrangement links TRBV19 to TRBJ2-1, with D unclear. This CDR3 region has 15 residues. V lost 5 bases, J lost 1 base, and 12 bases lay in between. The germline V gene has CDR1 LNHDA and CDR2 SQIVND (reference sequence).

DNA of the CDR3: TGTGCCAGCAGTGAAGCAAGACAGGGGGGTCGAGGAAAACTGTTTTTT. Translated: CASSEARQGGRGKLFF. The chain uses TRBV6-1 and TRBJ1-4, with 9 positions matching TRBD1. Unmatched junction bases numbered 9, after V lost 0 bases and J lost 10 bases. Germline values: CDR1 MNHNS, CDR2 SASEGT. CDR3 length equals 16 residues.

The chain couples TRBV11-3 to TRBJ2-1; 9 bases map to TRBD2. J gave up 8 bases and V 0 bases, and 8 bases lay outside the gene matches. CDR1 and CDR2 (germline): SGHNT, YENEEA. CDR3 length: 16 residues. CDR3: CASSLDGREGRDEQFF. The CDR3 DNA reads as TGTGCCAGCAGCTTAGATGGGCGGGAGGGCCGCGATGAGCAGTTCTTC.

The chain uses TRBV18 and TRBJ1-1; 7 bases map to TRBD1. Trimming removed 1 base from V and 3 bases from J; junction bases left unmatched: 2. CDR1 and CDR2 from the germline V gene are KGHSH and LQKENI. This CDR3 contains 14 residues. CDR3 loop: CASSPRQGDTEAFF. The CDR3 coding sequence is TGTGCCAGCTCACCACGGCAGGGGGACACTGAAGCTTTCTTT.

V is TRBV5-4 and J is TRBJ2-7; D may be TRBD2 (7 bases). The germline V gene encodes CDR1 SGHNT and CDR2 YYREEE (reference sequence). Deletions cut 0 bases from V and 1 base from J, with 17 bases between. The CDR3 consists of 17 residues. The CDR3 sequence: CASSLASGGGASYEQYF. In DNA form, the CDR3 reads TGTGCCAGCAGCTTGGCCTCGGGCGGGGGCGCATCCTACGAGCAGTACTTC.

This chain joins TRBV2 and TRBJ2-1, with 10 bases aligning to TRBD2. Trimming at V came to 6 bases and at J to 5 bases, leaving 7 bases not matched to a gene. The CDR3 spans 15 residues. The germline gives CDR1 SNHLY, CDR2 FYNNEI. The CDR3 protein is CASRRLGTSDNEQFF. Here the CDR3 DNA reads TGTGCCAGCAGGAGGCTAGGGACTAGCGACAATGAGCAGTTCTTC.

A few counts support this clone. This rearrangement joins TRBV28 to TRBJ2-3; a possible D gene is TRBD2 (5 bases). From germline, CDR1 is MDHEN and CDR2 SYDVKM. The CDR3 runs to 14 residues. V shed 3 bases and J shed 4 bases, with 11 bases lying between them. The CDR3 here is CASSFSSRPDTQYF. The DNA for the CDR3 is TGTGCCAGCAGTTTCTCTAGCAGGCCAGATACGCAGTATTTT. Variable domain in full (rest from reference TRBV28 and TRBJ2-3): DVKVTQSSRYLVKRTGEKVFLECVQDMDHENMFWYRQDPGLGLRLIYFSYDVKMKEKGDIPEGYSVSREKKERFSLILESASTNQTSMYLCASSFSSRPDTQYFGPGTRLTVL.

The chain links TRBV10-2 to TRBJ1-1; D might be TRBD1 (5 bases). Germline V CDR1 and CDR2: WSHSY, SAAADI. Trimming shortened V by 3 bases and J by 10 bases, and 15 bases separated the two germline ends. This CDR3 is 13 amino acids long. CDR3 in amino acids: CASSEIEGARAFF. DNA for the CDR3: TGCGCCAGCAGTGAAATCGAAGGGGCACGAGCTTTCTTT.

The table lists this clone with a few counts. This CDR3 is CASSGTGGSLEQYF. The CDR3 DNA is TGCGCCAGCAGCGGGACAGGGGGCTCCCTCGAGCAGTACTTC. The chain carries TRBV5-1 and TRBJ2-7; 12 positions agree with TRBD1. The germline V gene has CDR1 SGHRS and CDR2 YFSETQ. J was trimmed by 6 bases and V by 4 bases; bases with no gene match: 5. The CDR3 has 14 residues.

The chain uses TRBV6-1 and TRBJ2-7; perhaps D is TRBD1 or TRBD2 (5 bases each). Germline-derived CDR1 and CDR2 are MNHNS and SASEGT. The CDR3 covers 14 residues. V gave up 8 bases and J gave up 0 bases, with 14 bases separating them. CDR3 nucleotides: TGTGCCAGCTATCGGGGCCTTAGCTCCTACGAGCAGTACTTC. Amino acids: CASYRGLSSYEQYF.

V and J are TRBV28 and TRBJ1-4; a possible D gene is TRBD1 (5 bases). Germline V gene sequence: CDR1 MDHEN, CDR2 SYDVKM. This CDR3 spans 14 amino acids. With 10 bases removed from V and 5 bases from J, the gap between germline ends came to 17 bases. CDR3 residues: CAIHSGTGNEKLFF. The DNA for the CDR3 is TGTGCCATCCATTCCGGGACGGGGAATGAAAAACTGTTTTTT.

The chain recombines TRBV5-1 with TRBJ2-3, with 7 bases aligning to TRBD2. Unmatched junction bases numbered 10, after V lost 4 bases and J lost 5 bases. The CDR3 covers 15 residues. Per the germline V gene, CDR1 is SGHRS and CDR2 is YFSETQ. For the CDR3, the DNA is TGCGCCAGCAGCGAGGCCACTAGCGTAAGAGATACGCAGTATTTT. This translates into CASSEATSVRDTQYF. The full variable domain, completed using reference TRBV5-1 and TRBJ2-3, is KAGVTQTPRYLIKTRGQQVTLSCSPISGHRSVSWYQQTPGQGLQFLFEYFSETQRNKGNFPGRFSGRQFSNSRSEMNVSTLELGDSALYLCASSEATSVRDTQYFGPGTRLTVL.

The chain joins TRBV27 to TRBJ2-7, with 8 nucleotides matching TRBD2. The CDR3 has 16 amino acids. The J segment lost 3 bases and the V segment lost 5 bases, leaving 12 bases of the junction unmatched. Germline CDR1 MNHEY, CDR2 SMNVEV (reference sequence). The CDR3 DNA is TGTGCCAGCAGTCCCCGGGGTAGCGGGATCCTCTACGAGCAGTACTTC. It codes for CASSPRGSGILYEQYF.

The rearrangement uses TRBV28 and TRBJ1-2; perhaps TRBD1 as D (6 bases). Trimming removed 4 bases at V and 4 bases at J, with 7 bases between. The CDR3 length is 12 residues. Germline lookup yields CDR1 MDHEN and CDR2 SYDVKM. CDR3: CASSWDTYGYTF. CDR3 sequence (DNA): TGTGCCAGCAGTTGGGACACCTATGGCTACACCTTC.

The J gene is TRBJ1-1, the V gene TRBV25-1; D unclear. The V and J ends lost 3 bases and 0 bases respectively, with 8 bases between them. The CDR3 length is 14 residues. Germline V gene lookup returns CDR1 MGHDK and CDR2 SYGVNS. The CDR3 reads CASSDSPMNTEAFF. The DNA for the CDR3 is TGTGCCAGCAGTGACAGCCCCATGAACACTGAAGCTTTCTTT. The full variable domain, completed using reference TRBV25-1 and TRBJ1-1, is EADIYQTPRYLVIGTGKKITLECSQTMGHDKMYWYQQDPGMELHLIHYSYGVNSTEKGDLSSESTVSRIRTEHFPLTLESARPSHTSQYLCASSDSPMNTEAFFGQGTRLTVV.

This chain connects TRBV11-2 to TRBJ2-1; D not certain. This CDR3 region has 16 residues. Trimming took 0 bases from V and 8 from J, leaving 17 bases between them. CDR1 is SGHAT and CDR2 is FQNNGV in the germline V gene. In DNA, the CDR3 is TGTGCCAGCAGCTTAGATAGAGAACCCCGGATCCATGAGCAGTTCTTC. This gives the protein CASSLDREPRIHEQFF.

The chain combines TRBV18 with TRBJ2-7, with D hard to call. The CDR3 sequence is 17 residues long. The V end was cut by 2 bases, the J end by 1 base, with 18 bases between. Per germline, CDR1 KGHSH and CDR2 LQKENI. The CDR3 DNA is TGTGCCAGCTCACCAAGCTCAGTTGGCGTGGGGTCCTACGAGCAGTACTTC. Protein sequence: CASSPSSVGVGSYEQYF.

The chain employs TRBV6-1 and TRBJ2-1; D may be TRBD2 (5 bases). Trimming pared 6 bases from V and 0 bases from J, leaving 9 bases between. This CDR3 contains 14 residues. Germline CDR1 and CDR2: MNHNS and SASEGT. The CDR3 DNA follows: TGTGCCAGCAGGAGCGGAGGCTCCTACAATGAGCAGTTCTTC. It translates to CASRSGGSYNEQFF.

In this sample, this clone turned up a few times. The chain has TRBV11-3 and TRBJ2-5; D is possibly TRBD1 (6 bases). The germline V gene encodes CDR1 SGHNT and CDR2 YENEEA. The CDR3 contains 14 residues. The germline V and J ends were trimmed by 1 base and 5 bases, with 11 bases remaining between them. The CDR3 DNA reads TGTGCCAGCAGCTTAGGACAGGATTCGGAGACCCAGTACTTC. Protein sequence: CASSLGQDSETQYF.

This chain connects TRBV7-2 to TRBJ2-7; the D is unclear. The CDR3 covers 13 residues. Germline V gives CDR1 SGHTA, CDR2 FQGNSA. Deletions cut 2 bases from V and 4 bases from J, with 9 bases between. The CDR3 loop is CASSLLLGYEQYF. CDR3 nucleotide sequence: TGTGCCAGCAGCTTACTCTTGGGGTACGAGCAGTACTTC.